This T cell receptor beta chain was found in a study of beta chain features in type 1 diabetes. TCRB transcripts that were expressed got sequenced, as all of the isolated RNA had been reverse transcribed. Profiled with immunoSEQ multiplex PCR; TCRdb holds only in-frame clones, not every one. Among about 150,000 clones listed, under 60% were seen once. Sequenced sample: Tregs from blood. The sequence derives from a man between 18 and 35 years old in good health.

CDR3 sequence (DNA): TGTGCCAGCAGCATTACTAGCGGGAGCTACGAGCAGTACTTC. Translation: CASSITSGSYEQYF. The rearrangement joins TRBV7-2 to TRBJ2-7; TRBD2 matches 11 bases. The CDR3 runs to 14 residues. Germline-derived CDR1 and CDR2 are SGHTA and FQGNSA. Losses at the gene ends were 5 bases for V and 3 bases for J; bases not matched to a gene: 3.